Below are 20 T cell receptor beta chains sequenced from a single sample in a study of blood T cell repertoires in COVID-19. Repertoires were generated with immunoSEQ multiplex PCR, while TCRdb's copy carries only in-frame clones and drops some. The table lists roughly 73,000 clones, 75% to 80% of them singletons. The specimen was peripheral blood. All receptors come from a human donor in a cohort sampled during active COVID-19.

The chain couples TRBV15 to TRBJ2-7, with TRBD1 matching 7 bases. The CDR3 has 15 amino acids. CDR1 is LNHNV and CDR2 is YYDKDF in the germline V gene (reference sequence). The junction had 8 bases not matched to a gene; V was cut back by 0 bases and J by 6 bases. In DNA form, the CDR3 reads TGTGCCACCAGCAGAGATGAAAGTGGGACAGTCGAGCAGTACTTC. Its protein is CATSRDESGTVEQYF. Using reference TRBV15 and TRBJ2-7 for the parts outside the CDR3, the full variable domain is DAMVIQNPRYQVTQFGKPVTLSCSQTLNHNVMYWYQQKSSQAPKLLFHYYDKDFNNEADTPDNFQSRRPNTSFCFLDIRSPGLGDTAMYLCATSRDESGTVEQYFGPGTRLTVT.

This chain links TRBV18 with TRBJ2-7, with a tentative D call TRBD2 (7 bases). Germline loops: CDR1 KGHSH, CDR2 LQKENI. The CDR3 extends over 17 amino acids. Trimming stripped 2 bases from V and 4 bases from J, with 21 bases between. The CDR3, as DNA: TGTGCCAGCTCACCATCGGCCGCTCAGGGAGGGGGGTACGAGCAGTACTTC. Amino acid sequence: CASSPSAAQGGGYEQYF.

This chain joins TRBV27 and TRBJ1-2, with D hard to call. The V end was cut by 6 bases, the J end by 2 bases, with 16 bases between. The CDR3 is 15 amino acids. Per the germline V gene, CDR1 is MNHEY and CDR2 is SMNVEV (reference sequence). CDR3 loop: CASSRGAGSNYGYTF. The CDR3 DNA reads TGTGCCAGCAGCCGAGGTGCGGGATCAAACTATGGCTACACCTTC.

The CDR3 spells CASRFPQRETDEQYF. CDR3 nucleotide sequence: TGTGCCAGCAGGTTCCCCCAGCGGGAGACCGACGAGCAGTACTTC. The chain links TRBV12-1 to TRBJ2-7; the D call TRBD2 from the table was never checked on the DNA. TRBV12-1 is an annotated pseudogene. This CDR3 contains 15 residues.

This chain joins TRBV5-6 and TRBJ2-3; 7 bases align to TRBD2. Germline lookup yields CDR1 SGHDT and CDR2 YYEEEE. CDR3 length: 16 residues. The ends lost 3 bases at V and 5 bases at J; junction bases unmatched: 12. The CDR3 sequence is CASSSAGDRVVDTQYF. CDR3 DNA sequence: TGTGCCAGCAGCTCCGCGGGAGATAGGGTGGTAGATACGCAGTATTTT.

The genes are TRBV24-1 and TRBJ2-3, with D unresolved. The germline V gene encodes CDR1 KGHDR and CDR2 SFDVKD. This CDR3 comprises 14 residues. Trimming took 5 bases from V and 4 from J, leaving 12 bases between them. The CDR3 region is CATSGVSFPDTQYF. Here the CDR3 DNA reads TGTGCCACCAGTGGAGTAAGTTTCCCAGATACGCAGTATTTT.

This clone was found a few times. CDR3 DNA sequence: TGTGCCAGCAGACAGGGGGATACGCAGTATTTT. This translates into CASRQGDTQYF. The genes are TRBV5-8 and TRBJ2-3, with 7 bases identical to TRBD1. The CDR3 extends over 11 amino acids. With V trimmed by 5 bases and J by 6 bases, 0 bases remained unmatched. CDR1 and CDR2 (germline): SGHTS, YDEGEE.

The CDR3 DNA reads TGTGCAAGTCGCTTACGGTCAGGGTCGCAATATGGCTACACCTTC. It yields the protein CASRLRSGSQYGYTF. The chain joins TRBV12-2 to TRBJ1-2; TRBD1 reflects the table's D call only, with no check against the DNA. TRBV12-2 is a pseudogene. The CDR3 has 15 residues.

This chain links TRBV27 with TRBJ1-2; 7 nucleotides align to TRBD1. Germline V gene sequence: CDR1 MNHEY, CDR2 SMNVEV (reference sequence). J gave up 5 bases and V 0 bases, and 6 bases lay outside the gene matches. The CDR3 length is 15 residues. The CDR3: CASSLSATGDYGYTF. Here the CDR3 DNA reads TGTGCCAGCAGTTTATCGGCTACAGGGGATTATGGCTACACCTTC.

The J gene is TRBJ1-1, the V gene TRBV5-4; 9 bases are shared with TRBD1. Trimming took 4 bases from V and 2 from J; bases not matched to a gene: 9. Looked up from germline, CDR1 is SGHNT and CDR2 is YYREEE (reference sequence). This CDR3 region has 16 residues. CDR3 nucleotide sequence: TGTGCCAGCAGCCGAACCCGACAGGGGGGAAACACTGAAGCTTTCTTT. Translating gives CASSRTRQGGNTEAFF. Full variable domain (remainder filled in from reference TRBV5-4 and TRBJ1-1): ETGVTQSPTHLIKTRGQQVTLRCSSQSGHNTVSWYQQALGQGPQFIFQYYREEENGRGNFPPRFSGLQFPNYSSELNVNALELDDSALYLCASSRTRQGGNTEAFFGQGTRLTVV.

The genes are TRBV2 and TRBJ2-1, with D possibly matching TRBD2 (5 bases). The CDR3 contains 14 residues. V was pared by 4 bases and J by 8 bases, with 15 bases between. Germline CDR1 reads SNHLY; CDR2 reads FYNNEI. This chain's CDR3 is CASSVGLALDEQFF. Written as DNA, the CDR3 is TGTGCCAGCAGTGTTGGGCTAGCTCTCGATGAGCAGTTCTTC. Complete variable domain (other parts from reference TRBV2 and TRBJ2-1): EPEVTQTPSHQVTQMGQEVILRCVPISNHLYFYWYRQILGQKVEFLVSFYNNEISEKSEIFDDQFSVERPDGSNFTLKIRSTKLEDSAMYFCASSVGLALDEQFFGPGTRLTVL.

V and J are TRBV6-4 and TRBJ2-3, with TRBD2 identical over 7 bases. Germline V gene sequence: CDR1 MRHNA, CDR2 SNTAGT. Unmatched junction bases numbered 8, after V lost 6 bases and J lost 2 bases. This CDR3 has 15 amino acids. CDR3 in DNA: TGTGCCAGCAGCCGCAGCGGGAAGGACACAGATACGCAGTATTTT. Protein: CASSRSGKDTDTQYF.

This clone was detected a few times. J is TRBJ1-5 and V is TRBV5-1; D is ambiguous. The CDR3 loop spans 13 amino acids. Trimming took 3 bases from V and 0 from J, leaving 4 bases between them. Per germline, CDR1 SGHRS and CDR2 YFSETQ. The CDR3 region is CASSSYSNQPQHF. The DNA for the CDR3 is TGCGCCAGCAGCTCCTATAGCAATCAGCCCCAGCATTTT.

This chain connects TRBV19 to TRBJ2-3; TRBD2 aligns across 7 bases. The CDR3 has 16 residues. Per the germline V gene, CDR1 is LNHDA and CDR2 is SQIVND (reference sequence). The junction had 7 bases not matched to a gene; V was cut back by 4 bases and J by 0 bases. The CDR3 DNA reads TGTGCCAGTAGTACTCAAACGGGGGGTAGCACAGATACGCAGTATTTT. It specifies CASSTQTGGSTDTQYF.

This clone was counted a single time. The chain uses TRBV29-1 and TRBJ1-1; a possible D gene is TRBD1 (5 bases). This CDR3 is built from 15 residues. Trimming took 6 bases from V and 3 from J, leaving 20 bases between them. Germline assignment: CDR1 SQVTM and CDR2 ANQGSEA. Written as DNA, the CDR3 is TGCAGCGTCGCCGGTGGGGGACTCGGGTACACTGAAGCTTTCTTT. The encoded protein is CSVAGGGLGYTEAFF.

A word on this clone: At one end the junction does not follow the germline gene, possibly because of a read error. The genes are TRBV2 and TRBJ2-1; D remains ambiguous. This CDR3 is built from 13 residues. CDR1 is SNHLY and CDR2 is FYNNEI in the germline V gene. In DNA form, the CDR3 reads TGTGCCAGCAGTGAAGGCGTCCGCTCATCGGTGCTCTTC. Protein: CASSEGVRSSVLF.

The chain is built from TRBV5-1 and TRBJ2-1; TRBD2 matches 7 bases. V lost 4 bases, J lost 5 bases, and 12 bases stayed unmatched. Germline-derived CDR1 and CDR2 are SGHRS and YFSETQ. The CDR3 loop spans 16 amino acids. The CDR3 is CASSASSGRGNNEQFF. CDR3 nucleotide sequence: TGCGCCAGCAGCGCCTCTAGCGGAAGGGGCAACAATGAGCAGTTCTTC. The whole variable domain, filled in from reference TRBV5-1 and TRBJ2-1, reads KAGVTQTPRYLIKTRGQQVTLSCSPISGHRSVSWYQQTPGQGLQFLFEYFSETQRNKGNFPGRFSGRQFSNSRSEMNVSTLELGDSALYLCASSASSGRGNNEQFFGPGTRLTVL.

The CDR3 loop reads CASTGETYNSPLHF. Written as DNA, the CDR3 is TGTGCCAGCACTGGGGAGACCTATAATTCACCCCTCCACTTT. The chain carries TRBV2 and TRBJ1-6; D call uncertain. V gave up 7 bases and J gave up 2 bases, with 9 bases separating them. Germline-derived CDR1 and CDR2 are SNHLY and FYNNEI. The CDR3 spans 14 residues.

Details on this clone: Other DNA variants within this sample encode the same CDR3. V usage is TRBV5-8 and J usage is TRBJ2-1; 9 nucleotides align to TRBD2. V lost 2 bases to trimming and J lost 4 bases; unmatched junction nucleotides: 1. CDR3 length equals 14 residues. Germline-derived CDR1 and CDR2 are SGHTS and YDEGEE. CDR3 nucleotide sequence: TGTGCCAGCAGCTTCCTAGCGGGATACAATGAGCAGTTCTTC. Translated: CASSFLAGYNEQFF.

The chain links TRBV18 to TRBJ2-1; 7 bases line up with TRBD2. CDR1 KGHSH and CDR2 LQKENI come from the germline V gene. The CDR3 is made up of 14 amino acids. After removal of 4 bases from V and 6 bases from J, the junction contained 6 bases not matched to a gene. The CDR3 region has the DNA TGTGCCAGCTCACAGGCTAGGGAGGGCAATGAGCAGTTCTTC. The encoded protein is CASSQAREGNEQFF.